This T cell receptor (beta chain) comes out of a study of circulating and synovial CD4+ cells in juvenile arthritis. The assay was immunoSEQ multiplex PCR, and TCRdb's table has in-frame clones only and misses some. The sample contains tens of thousands of clones, around 95% of which appear only once. Material: CD4+ T cells from blood. The source is a human donor with juvenile idiopathic arthritis.

In DNA, the CDR3 is TGTGCCAGCAGTTCCAGGACACAAGTCTTGTATAAGCAGTTCTTC. Encoded protein: CASSSRTQVLYKQFF. The chain recombines TRBV28 with TRBJ2-1; TRBD1 is a possible D gene (5 bases). There are 15 residues in the CDR3. Germline CDR1 reads MDHEN; CDR2 reads SYDVKM. V lost 4 bases to trimming and J lost 11 bases, with 21 bases between them.